Here is one T cell receptor (beta chain) with its context. This clone was observed at least ten times. This receptor's antigen is unknown. No qualities accompany the bases; no much larger clone lies one base away. In the prospective study, participants were about 18 to 95 years old, resided in fewer than 25 geographic areas of the United States, and were enrolled through a virtual design. Cohort assignment in the prospective study relied on participant-reported clinical history from a screening survey and a study questionnaire. Recovered participants in ImmuneRACE Cohort 3 were defined by two consecutive negative NP/OP PCR tests, clearance by a healthcare professional, or resolution of symptoms. Each participant in the prospective study had whole blood, serum and a nasopharyngeal or oropharyngeal swab collected by mobile phlebotomists. Over an approximately two-month period, participants in the prospective study had the option of providing additional blood draws and questionnaires. Blood samples from the prospective study were shipped frozen or at room temperature prior to DNA extraction.

TCRbeta CDR3 regions were amplified from genomic DNA using the immunoSEQ Assay, a bias-controlled multiplex PCR. Turning to the authors' computational methods: The number of nucleated cells in each sample was estimated from the amplification of reference gene primers within the assay. To quantify the absolute abundance of each unique TCRbeta CDR3 rearrangement, sequence reads were collapsed and filtered. For each sample, productive Simpson clonality was calculated as the square root of Simpson's diversity index over productive rearrangements. TCRdb provides this immuneACCESS table in a form limited to in-frame rearrangements. Some clones are lacking; in checked studies, under half of them reflect an unresolved V gene, and why the rest are absent is not known. For V, J and clone size, that table is used; D and trimming come from the DNA. The sample profile shows roughly 270,000 clones; around 85% of them were found once. 2% to 3% of the sample is held by the ten biggest clonotypes.

V ends up 2 bases short and J 7 bases short, with an unmatched junction base count of 2. CDR1 is given as SGHTS and CDR2 as YDEGEE, both from the germline V gene. From its cysteine to its phenylalanine, the CDR3 spans 13 amino acids. The entry retains the CDR3 DNA only, 39 bases that are in frame from base 1. This sample is drawn from a study of blood T cell repertoires in COVID-19 (dated by TCRdb to the early 2020s). Regarding the research as a whole: Samples covering the acute and convalescent phases of COVID-19 were provided by collaborators in the United States, Italy and Spain. The material from the prospective study consisted of cDNA or gDNA derived from T cells, B-cell-depleted T cells, or PBMCs. The dataset comprised deeply sampled blood TCRbeta repertoires from subjects exposed to, actively infected with, or recovered from COVID-19. The repertoires were made available in a free public database intended to serve as a resource for research on the immune response to SARS-CoV-2. Samples came from the ongoing ImmuneRACE study (first 160 participants) plus 1,254 subjects from 6 global collaborators. Sample metadata almost always included a de-identified subject ID, COVID-19 status, age in years and sex. Where HLA class I and class II types were available, the types were taken from metadata supplied by the sample provider, not from assay-based typing.

Results and caveats for the whole study, not just this receptor: How much clinical and demographic metadata was included differed by source and by participant, and the metadata was provided uncurated.

This chain is built from TRBV5-8 and TRBJ2-1; 8 middle bases align to TRBD1. This clonotype was obtained from a woman aged 50 to 60 who had recovered from COVID-19. The sequencing input was PBMCs or T cells enriched from blood (not recorded which). The nucleotides read TGTGCCAGCAGCTTTCAGGGGGCAAATGAGCAGTTCTTC. Its translation reads: CASSFQGANEQFF.